These 15 T cell receptor beta chains originate from one sample sequenced in a study of T cells in Graves' hyperthyroidism and ophthalmopathy. TCR beta CDR3 sequences were amplified from RNA transcripts. RT-PCR in the first round (using the HTBI primer set) targeted the TCR CDR3. TCRdb reanalysed the multiplex PCR reads using MiXCR and keeps one entry per CDR3 protein. The sample yields fewer than 450,000 distinct CDR3 sequences, 17% seen once. Sequencing was done on a sample of blood. These receptors were obtained from a woman between 25 and 40 years old with Graves' hyperthyroidism that later progressed to Graves' ophthalmopathy.

This sequence joins TRBV5-1 and TRBJ1-1; D ambiguous. Trimming stripped 2 bases from V and 2 bases from J, with 7 bases between. In germline, CDR1 is SGHRS, CDR2 YFSETQ. The CDR3 length is 13 residues. The CDR3 spells CASSFQPNTEAFF. CDR3 nucleotide sequence: TGCGCCAGCAGCTTTCAACCTAACACTGAAGCTTTCTTT.

The sample holds many counts of this clonotype. The rearrangement links TRBV28 to TRBJ2-3; TRBD1 matches at 7 bases. V was clipped by 1 base and J by 2 bases; unmatched bases: 18. Germline lookup yields CDR1 MDHEN and CDR2 SYDVKM. CDR3 length: 20 residues. In DNA, the CDR3 is TGTGCCAGCAGTTTATACCTACATGGGACAGCGAACTACGACACAGATACGCAGTATTTT. It translates to CASSLYLHGTANYDTDTQYF.

This clonotype showed up many times. This chain joins TRBV29-1 and TRBJ2-3, with 7 nucleotides matching TRBD2. V lost 4 bases to trimming and J lost 2 bases; unmatched junction nucleotides: 9. From germline, CDR1 is SQVTM and CDR2 ANQGSEA. CDR3 length equals 15 residues. The CDR3 sequence is CSVVPQGGFTDTQYF. The CDR3 DNA sequence: TGCAGCGTTGTCCCGCAGGGAGGGTTCACAGATACGCAGTATTTT.

Comments on this clonotype: This may be a read error, as it is one base from a much larger clone. This sequence joins TRBV30 and TRBJ1-1; TRBD1 agrees at 9 bases. CDR3 size: 13 residues. Germline lookup yields CDR1 GTSNPN and CDR2 SVGIG (reference sequence). The CDR3 nucleotides are TGTGCCTGCTCGGGACAGGGAGCCACTAAAGCTTTCTTT. Encoded protein: CACSGQGATKAFF.

In its sample, this clonotype was seen many times. J is TRBJ2-5 and V is TRBV2, with D perhaps matching TRBD1 (5 bases). The CDR3 contains 13 residues. The ends were cut back, 4 bases at V and 5 bases at J, with 11 bases in the middle. Looked up from germline, CDR1 is SNHLY and CDR2 is FYNNEI. The CDR3 reads CASSVRVGETQYF. The DNA for the CDR3 is TGTGCCAGCAGTGTCAGGGTCGGGGAGACCCAGTACTTC.

This rearrangement joins TRBV11-3 to TRBJ2-4; 7 nucleotides agree with TRBD1. The germline gives CDR1 SGHNT, CDR2 YENEEA. CDR3 length equals 16 residues. V gave up 2 bases and J gave up 3 bases; unmatched junction bases: 7. CDR3 coding DNA: TGTGCCAGCAGCTTACCGGGGACAGCCATCAAAAACATTCAGTACTTC. Its translation is CASSLPGTAIKNIQYF.

This clonotype was seen many times. This chain joins TRBV6-1 and TRBJ1-5, with D maybe TRBD1 (6 bases). Trimming left V 0 bases short and J 0 bases short, with 15 bases between. This CDR3 has 18 amino acids. The germline gives CDR1 MNHNS, CDR2 SASEGT. CDR3 nucleotides: TGTGCCAGCAGTGAAGCGCAGGGGTGGTTCATTAGCAATCAGCCCCAGCATTTT. It encodes CASSEAQGWFISNQPQHF.

The chain links TRBV11-3 to TRBJ2-3; TRBD2 matches at 10 bases. The CDR3 spans 16 residues. Germline assignment: CDR1 SGHNT and CDR2 YENEEA. J lost 6 bases, V lost 2 bases, and 8 bases had no gene match. CDR3 in amino acids: CASSLFLSGRDDTQYF. Written as DNA, the CDR3 is TGTGCCAGCAGCTTATTCCTCAGCGGGAGGGATGATACGCAGTATTTT.

This clonotype was seen at least ten times. The genes are TRBV6-2 or TRBV6-3 and TRBJ1-1, with TRBD1 identical over 7 bases. This CDR3 region has 16 residues. With V trimmed by 0 bases and J by 5 bases, 9 bases remained unmatched. Germline CDR1 MNHEY, CDR2 SVGEGT. DNA for the CDR3: TGTGCCAGCAGTTACTCGACAGACAGGGTTGAAACTGAAGCTTTCTTT. Its protein is CASSYSTDRVETEAFF.

This clonotype came up many times. The genes are TRBV6-2 or TRBV6-3 and TRBJ2-7; tentative D call: TRBD2 (6 bases). This CDR3 has 15 amino acids. Germline assignment: CDR1 MNHEY and CDR2 SVGEGT. Trimming shortened V by 6 bases and J by 4 bases, and 19 bases separated the two germline ends. CDR3 nucleotide sequence: TGTGCCAGCAGCGAGCTAGCGACAAGCCTTTACGAGCAGTACTTC. This translates into CASSELATSLYEQYF.

The chain couples TRBV30 to TRBJ1-1; the D gene is possibly TRBD1 (5 bases). Trimming stripped 4 bases from V and 1 base from J, with 13 bases between. Looked up from germline, CDR1 is GTSNPN and CDR2 is SVGIG (reference sequence). There are 14 residues in the CDR3. The CDR3 sequence is CAWKEAGENTEAFF. The CDR3 DNA follows: TGTGCCTGGAAGGAAGCGGGGGAGAACACTGAAGCTTTCTTT.

The rearrangement uses TRBV28 and TRBJ2-7; D not certain. V gave up 2 bases and J gave up 2 bases, with 10 bases separating them. The CDR3 is 14 amino acids. Per germline, CDR1 MDHEN and CDR2 SYDVKM. CDR3: CASSLGYNTYEQYF. The CDR3 DNA follows: TGTGCCAGCAGTTTAGGGTACAATACCTACGAGCAGTACTTC.

This clonotype was detected ten times or more. The chain combines TRBV28 with TRBJ1-5; tentative D call: TRBD1 (6 bases). The V and J ends lost 5 bases and 6 bases respectively, with 14 bases between them. The CDR3 loop spans 14 amino acids. The germline V gene encodes CDR1 MDHEN and CDR2 SYDVKM. CDR3 nucleotides: TGTGCCAGCAGTCAGAACAGGGTTGGTCAGCCCCAGCATTTT. Residues: CASSQNRVGQPQHF.

This clonotype was recorded at least ten times. CDR3 coding DNA: TGTGCCAGCACGGACAGCCACACTCGGTATGGCTACACCTTC. Its protein is CASTDSHTRYGYTF. The rearrangement joins TRBV28 to TRBJ1-2; possibly TRBD1 for D (6 bases). This CDR3 contains 14 residues. Germline lookup yields CDR1 MDHEN and CDR2 SYDVKM. The V gene lost 7 bases and the J gene lost 5 bases, with 17 bases spanning the gap.

This clonotype was recorded many times. The chain couples TRBV11-2 to TRBJ2-7, with D perhaps TRBD1 (7 bases). Trimming stripped 4 bases from V and 0 bases from J, with 13 bases between. The CDR3 loop spans 15 amino acids. Germline loops: CDR1 SGHAT, CDR2 FQNNGV. CDR3 amino acids: CASSSGGSSSYEQYF. The DNA for the CDR3 is TGTGCCAGCAGCTCAGGGGGGTCCAGCTCCTACGAGCAGTACTTC.